The 12 T cell receptor beta chains presented below share a single source sample, sequenced in a study of PD-1 blockade in classical Hodgkin lymphoma. Time point defined: cycle 4 day 1 (C4D1), after more than five weeks of nivolumab. In every patient, relapse followed autologous stem cell transplantation, while exposure to brentuximab vedotin differed. TCRdb's copy holds only in-frame clones and misses some; the assay was immunoSEQ multiplex PCR. The sample includes approximately 29,000 clones, around 80% of them seen just once. The source was peripheral blood mononuclear cells (PBMCs), collected before the fourth cycle of nivolumab. The origin of the receptors is a human donor with classical Hodgkin lymphoma.

V and J are TRBV21-1 and TRBJ2-5. TRBV21-1 constitutes a pseudogene. The CDR3 consists of 16 residues. CDR3 sequence reads: CASSRLSGHPRETQYF. CDR3 nucleotides: TGTGCCAGCAGCAGGCTTTCGGGCCACCCTCGGGAGACCCAGTACTTC.

The V and J genes are TRBV18 and TRBJ2-7, with D tentatively TRBD2 (6 bases). The CDR3 is made up of 13 amino acids. Germline V gene data show CDR1 as KGHSH and CDR2 as LQKENI. V lost 4 bases, J lost 5 bases, and 12 bases lay in between. CDR3: CASSRDFRDEQYF. CDR3 in DNA: TGTGCCAGCTCACGGGACTTTCGGGACGAGCAGTACTTC.

The chain joins TRBV6-1 to TRBJ1-5, with D maybe TRBD1 (5 bases). The CDR3 runs 14 residues. Germline CDR1 is MNHNS and CDR2 is SASEGT. The ends were cut back, 6 bases at V and 7 bases at J, with 16 bases in the middle. CDR3 DNA: TGTGCCAGCAGCCTCTCGGGGGGAGAGCAGCCCCAGCATTTT. Protein sequence: CASSLSGGEQPQHF.

This clone showed up just a few times. The genes are TRBV30 and TRBJ1-4; weak D call: TRBD1 (5 bases). The V gene's germline CDR1 is GTSNPN and CDR2 SVGIG (reference sequence). Trimming cost V 2 bases and J 0 bases, with 13 bases left between them. There are 16 residues in the CDR3. DNA of the CDR3: TGTGCCTGGAGTTACGGGGACTGGTCAACTAATGAAAAACTGTTTTTT. It yields the protein CAWSYGDWSTNEKLFF.

V usage is TRBV28 and J usage is TRBJ2-5; D unresolved. CDR3 size: 15 residues. V lost 7 bases, J lost 3 bases, and 18 bases lay in between. Germline lookup yields CDR1 MDHEN and CDR2 SYDVKM. The CDR3, as DNA: TGTGCCAGCACCCAGACCGCCGACTCTAAAGAGACCCAGTACTTC. Its translation: CASTQTADSKETQYF.

The CDR3 DNA sequence: TGTGCCAGCAGTTACCGGGATTTAGAAAAACTGTTTTTT. This sequence encodes CASSYRDLEKLFF. This chain connects TRBV6-6 to TRBJ1-4; D gene ambiguous. Trimming removed 2 bases at V and 8 bases at J, with 9 bases between. The CDR3 is made up of 13 amino acids. The germline V gene has CDR1 MNHNY and CDR2 SVGAGI (reference sequence).

This rearrangement joins TRBV4-1 to TRBJ2-7, with D maybe TRBD2 (6 bases). Trimming took 3 bases from V and 1 from J, leaving 19 bases between them. CDR3 length: 17 residues. Germline CDR1 MGHRA, CDR2 YSYEKL. This chain's CDR3 is CASSHRDSNPLSYEQYF. CDR3 in DNA: TGCGCCAGCAGCCACCGGGACTCGAACCCCCTGTCCTACGAGCAGTACTTC.

The sample holds one count of this clone. The chain joins TRBV4-3 to TRBJ1-3; no clear D gene. Germline CDR1 reads LGHNA; CDR2 reads YSLEER. The CDR3 has 16 residues. The V end lost 3 bases, the J end lost 8 bases, and 20 bases lay between the germline ends. The CDR3 reads CASSHRRETEKHTIYF. The CDR3 nucleotides are TGCGCCAGCAGCCACCGCCGGGAAACGGAAAAGCACACCATATATTTT.

This clone has a handful of counts. The chain uses TRBV7-2 and TRBJ2-3; D may be TRBD1 (6 bases). Germline CDR1 and CDR2: SGHTA and FQGNSA. The V end lost 4 bases, the J end lost 1 base, and 9 bases lay between the germline ends. The CDR3 totals 14 residues. As DNA, the CDR3 is TGTGCCAGCAGCTATTGGGGGCGCACAGATACGCAGTATTTT. It codes for CASSYWGRTDTQYF.

CDR3 region: CASSLRPSGGRTDTQYF. CDR3 coding DNA: TGTGCCAGCAGCTTAAGGCCTAGCGGGGGGAGGACAGATACGCAGTATTTT. This chain joins TRBV7-2 and TRBJ2-3; 11 bases are a match to TRBD2. CDR1 and CDR2 from the germline V gene are SGHTA and FQGNSA. The CDR3 totals 17 residues. The junction had 7 bases not matched to a gene; V was cut back by 2 bases and J by 3 bases.

The chain joins TRBV5-5 to TRBJ2-5; 10 nucleotides align to TRBD2. In germline, CDR1 is SGHKS, CDR2 YYEKEE (reference sequence). CDR3 length: 14 amino acids. After removal of 2 bases from V and 2 bases from J, the junction contained 0 bases not matched to a gene. The CDR3 bases are TGTGCCAGCAGCTTACTAGCGGGGCAAGAGACCCAGTACTTC. This translates into CASSLLAGQETQYF. Looking up the rest from reference TRBV5-5 and TRBJ2-5 gives the full variable domain: DAGVTQSPTHLIKTRGQQVTLRCSPISGHKSVSWYQQVLGQGPQFIFQYYEKEERGRGNFPDRFSARQFPNYSSELNVNALLLGDSALYLCASSLLAGQETQYFGPGTRLLVL.

V and J are TRBV28 and TRBJ1-2, with D possibly matching TRBD1 (6 bases). V was cut by 7 bases and J by 1 base, with 13 bases left in between. The germline V gene has CDR1 MDHEN and CDR2 SYDVKM. This CDR3 has 14 residues. In DNA form, the CDR3 reads TGTGCCAGCATTTCAGGGGCGAATAACTATGGCTACACCTTC. This sequence encodes CASISGANNYGYTF.